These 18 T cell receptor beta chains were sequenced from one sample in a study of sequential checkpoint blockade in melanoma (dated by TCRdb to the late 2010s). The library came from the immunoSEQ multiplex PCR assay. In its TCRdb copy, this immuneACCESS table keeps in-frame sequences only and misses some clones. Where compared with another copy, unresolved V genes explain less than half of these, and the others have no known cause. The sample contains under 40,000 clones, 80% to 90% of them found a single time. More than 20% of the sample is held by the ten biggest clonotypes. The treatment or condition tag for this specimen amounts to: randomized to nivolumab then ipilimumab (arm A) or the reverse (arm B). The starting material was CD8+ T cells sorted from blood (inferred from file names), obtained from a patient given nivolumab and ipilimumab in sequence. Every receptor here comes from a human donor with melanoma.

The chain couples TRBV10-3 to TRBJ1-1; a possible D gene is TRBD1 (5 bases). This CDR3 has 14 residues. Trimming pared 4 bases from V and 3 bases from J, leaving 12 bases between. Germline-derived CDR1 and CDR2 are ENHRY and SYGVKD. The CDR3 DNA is TGTGCCATCAGTGGGCTCGACAGAGACACTGAAGCTTTCTTT. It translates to CAISGLDRDTEAFF.

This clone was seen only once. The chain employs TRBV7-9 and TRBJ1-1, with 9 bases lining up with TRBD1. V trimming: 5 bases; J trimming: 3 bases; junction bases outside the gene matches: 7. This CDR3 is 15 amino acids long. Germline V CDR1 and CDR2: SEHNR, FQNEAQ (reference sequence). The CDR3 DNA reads TGTGCCAGCAGCCCTGGACAGGGGCCCTACACTGAAGCTTTCTTT. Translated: CASSPGQGPYTEAFF.

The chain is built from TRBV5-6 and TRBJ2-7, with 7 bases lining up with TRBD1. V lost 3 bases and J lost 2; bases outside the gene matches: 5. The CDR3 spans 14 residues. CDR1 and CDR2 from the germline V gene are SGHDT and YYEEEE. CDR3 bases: TGTGCCAGCAGCTGGGACAGACCCACCTACGAGCAGTACTTC. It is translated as CASSWDRPTYEQYF.

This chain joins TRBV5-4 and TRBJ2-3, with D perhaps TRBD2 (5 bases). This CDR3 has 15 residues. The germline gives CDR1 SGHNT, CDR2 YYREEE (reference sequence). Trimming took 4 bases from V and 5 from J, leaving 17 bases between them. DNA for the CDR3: TGTGCCAGCAGCCCCTCTGGGCGGGTGGTAGATACGCAGTATTTT. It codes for CASSPSGRVVDTQYF.

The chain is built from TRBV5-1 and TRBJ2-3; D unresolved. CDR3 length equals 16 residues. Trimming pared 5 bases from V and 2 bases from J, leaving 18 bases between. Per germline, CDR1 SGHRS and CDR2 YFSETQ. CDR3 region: CASSLTGRSSTDTQYF. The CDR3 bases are TGCGCCAGCAGTCTCACTGGCAGGTCGTCCACAGATACGCAGTATTTT.

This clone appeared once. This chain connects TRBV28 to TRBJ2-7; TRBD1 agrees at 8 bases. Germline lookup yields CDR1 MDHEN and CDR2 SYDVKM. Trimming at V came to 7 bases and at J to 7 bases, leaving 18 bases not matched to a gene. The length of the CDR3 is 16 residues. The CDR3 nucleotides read TGTGCCAGCACCCGACAGGGGTACAAAGAGTTTCCTGAGCAGTACTTC. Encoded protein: CASTRQGYKEFPEQYF.

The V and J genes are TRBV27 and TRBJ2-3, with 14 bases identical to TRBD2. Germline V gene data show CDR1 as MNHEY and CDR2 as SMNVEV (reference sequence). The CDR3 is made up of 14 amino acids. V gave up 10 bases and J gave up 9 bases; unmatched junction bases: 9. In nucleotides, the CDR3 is TGTGCCACCCGCGGACTAGCGGGGGGCGGGACGCAGTATTTT. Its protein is CATRGLAGGGTQYF.

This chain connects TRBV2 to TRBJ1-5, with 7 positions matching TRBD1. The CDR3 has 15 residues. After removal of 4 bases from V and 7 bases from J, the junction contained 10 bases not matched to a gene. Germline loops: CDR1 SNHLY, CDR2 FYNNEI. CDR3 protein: CASSVSGGGWQPQHF. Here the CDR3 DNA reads TGTGCCAGCAGTGTGTCAGGGGGAGGATGGCAGCCCCAGCATTTT.

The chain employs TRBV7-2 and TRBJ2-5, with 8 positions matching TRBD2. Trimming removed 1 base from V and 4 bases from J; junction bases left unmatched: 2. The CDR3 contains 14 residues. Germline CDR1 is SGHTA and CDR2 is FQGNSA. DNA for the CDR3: TGTGCCAGCAGCTTAGTGGCGGGAGGAGAGACCCAGTACTTC. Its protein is CASSLVAGGETQYF.

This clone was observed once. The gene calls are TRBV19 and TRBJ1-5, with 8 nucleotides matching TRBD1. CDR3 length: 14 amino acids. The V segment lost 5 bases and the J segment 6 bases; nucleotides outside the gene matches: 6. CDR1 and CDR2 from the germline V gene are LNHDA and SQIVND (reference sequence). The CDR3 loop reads CASSFRTGLQPQHF. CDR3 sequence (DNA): TGTGCCAGTAGTTTCCGGACAGGGCTTCAGCCCCAGCATTTT. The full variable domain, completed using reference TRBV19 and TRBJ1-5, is DGGITQSPKYLFRKEGQNVTLSCEQNLNHDAMYWYRQDPGQGLRLIYYSQIVNDFQKGDIAEGYSVSREKKESFPLTVTSAQKNPTAFYLCASSFRTGLQPQHFGDGTRLSIL.

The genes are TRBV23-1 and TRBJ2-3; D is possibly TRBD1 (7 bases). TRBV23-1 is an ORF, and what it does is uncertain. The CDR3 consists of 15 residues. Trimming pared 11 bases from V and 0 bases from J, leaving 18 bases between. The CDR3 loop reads CAPPQGGPSTDTQYF. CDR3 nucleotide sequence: TGCGCCCCACCCCAGGGGGGCCCTAGCACAGATACGCAGTATTTT.

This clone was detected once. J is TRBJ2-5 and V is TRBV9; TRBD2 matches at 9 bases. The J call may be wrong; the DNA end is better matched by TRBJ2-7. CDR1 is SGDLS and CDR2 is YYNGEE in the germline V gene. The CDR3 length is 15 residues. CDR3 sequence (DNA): TGTGCCAGCAGCGTCGGGCGGGGGGGCTCCTACGAGCAGTACTTC. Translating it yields CASSVGRGGSYEQYF.

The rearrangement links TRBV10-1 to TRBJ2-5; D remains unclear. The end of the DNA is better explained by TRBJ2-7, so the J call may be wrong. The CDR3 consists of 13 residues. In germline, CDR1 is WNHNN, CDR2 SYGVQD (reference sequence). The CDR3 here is CASSEFRDYEQYF. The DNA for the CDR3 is TGCGCCAGCAGTGAGTTCCGAGATTACGAGCAGTACTTC.

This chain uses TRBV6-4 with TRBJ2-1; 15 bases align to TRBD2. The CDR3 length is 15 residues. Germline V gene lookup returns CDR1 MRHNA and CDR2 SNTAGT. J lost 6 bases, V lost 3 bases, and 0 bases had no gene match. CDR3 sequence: CASSEGLAGGNEQFF. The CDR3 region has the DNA TGTGCCAGCAGTGAGGGACTAGCGGGAGGCAATGAGCAGTTCTTC.

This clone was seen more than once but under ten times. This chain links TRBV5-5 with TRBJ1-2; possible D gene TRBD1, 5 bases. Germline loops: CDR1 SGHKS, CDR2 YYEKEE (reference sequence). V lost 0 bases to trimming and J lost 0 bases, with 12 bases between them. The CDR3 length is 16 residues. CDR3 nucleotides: TGTGCCAGCAGCTTGGACATAGACAGCTCTAACTATGGCTACACCTTC. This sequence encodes CASSLDIDSSNYGYTF.

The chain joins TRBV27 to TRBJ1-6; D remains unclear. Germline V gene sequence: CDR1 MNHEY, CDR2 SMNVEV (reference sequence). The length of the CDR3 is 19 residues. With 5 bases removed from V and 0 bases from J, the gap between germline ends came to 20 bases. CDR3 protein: CASSTNPALDGSYNSPLHF. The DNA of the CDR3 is TGTGCCAGCAGTACGAACCCTGCATTAGATGGCTCCTATAATTCACCCCTCCACTTT.

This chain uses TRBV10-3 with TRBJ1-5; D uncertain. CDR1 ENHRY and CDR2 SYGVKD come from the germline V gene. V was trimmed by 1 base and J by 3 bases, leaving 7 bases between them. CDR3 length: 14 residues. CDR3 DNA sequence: TGTGCCATCAGTGAGTGGGCCTCCAATCAGCCCCAGCATTTT. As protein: CAISEWASNQPQHF.

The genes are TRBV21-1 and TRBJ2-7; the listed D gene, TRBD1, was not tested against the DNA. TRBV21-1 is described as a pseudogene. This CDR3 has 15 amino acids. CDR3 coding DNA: TGTGCCAGCAGCAAAGAAGGGACAGGGGACCTCGAGCAGTACTTC. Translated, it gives CASSKEGTGDLEQYF.